This T cell receptor beta chain was recorded in a study of brain T cells in children with intractable seizures. As for this clone: Its antigen remains unidentified.

CDR1 is MDHEN, CDR2 SYDVKM, per germline. V dropped 2 bases and J dropped 2; count of bases not matched to a gene: 0. The CDR3 consists of 14 residues. Study-level points and caveats: Only CDR3 sequence similarity suggested viral specificity, without known HCMV serostatus.

Produced via immunoSEQ multiplex PCR; TCRdb's table is partial and in-frame only. The data show 110,000 or so clones, with approximately 94% seen just once and 3.8% held by the top ten. The sequenced cases were selected for having the highest brain T cell transcript signatures. At least one anti-epileptic drug was given before surgery. This receptor was taken from a boy under three years old with hemimegalencephaly and intractable seizures. The sequencing used peripheral blood, collected at surgery. The V and J genes are TRBV28 and TRBJ2-1; the match to TRBD2 covers 7 bases. CDR3 in DNA: TGTGCCAGCAGTTTAGCGGGAGCCTACAATGAGCAGTTCTTC. Protein: CASSLAGAYNEQFF.